The entry below describes one T cell receptor (beta chain). Its cognate antigen has yet to be identified. Base qualities were left out, and no much larger clone turns up one base away. The V end gives up 4 bases and the J end 7 bases, leaving 10 bases in the junction not matched to a gene. The germline V gene supplies CDR1 MGHDK and CDR2 SYGVNS. The cysteine opens and the phenylalanine closes a CDR3 of 16 amino acids. The kept DNA is CDR3 alone, 48 bases in frame from the first base. Each donor gave one peripheral blood draw, approximately 0.11 L on average, collected into heparinised tubes. A BD FACSAria II was used to sort naive, central memory, regulatory and stem cell-like memory CD4+ T cells with a panel that included CD45RO, CCR7, CD25, CD127, CD95 and CD27. All sorted populations exceeded 95% purity. PBMCs were isolated immediately by Lymphoprep density gradient centrifugation and stained directly without culture. To minimize batch effects, samples were stained and sorted in pairs, one healthy donor with one patient per experiment.

This record comes from a study of beta chain features in type 1 diabetes (dated by TCRdb to the late 2010s). A note on the overall study: Mean age, gender distribution, total cell number and subset yield were not different between patients and healthy donors. Across all samples, 90 million to 130 million sorted cells were examined, and cell number per subset correlated strongly with RNA yield. The study compared the TCRB repertoires of sorted circulating CD4+ T cell subsets in recently diagnosed type 1 diabetes patients with those in matched healthy donors. Regulatory and stem cell-like memory subsets were isolated from only 8 patients and roughly eight healthy donors, whereas naive and central memory subsets came from all 30 or so donors. Results and caveats for the whole study, not just this receptor: PCR may preferentially amplify shorter templates, but because patient and control samples were amplified and corrected together, any resulting skew would affect both groups equally. Type 1 diabetes patients showed a moderate but significant shortening of TCRB CDR3 length in all four CD4+ subsets. Because small numbers of individuals were included in the HLA sub-analyses, any influence of HLA type on TCRB rearrangement was left unresolved. Because cDNA was sequenced instead of genomic DNA, highly expressing activated cells could be over-represented, though the groups showed no difference in activation or CD3 levels. Fewer insertions and more nucleotide deletions at VDJ recombination sites were observed in patients with type 1 diabetes, implying thymic rearrangement abnormalities. The naive, central memory and regulatory TCRB repertoires appeared to resemble one another more closely among patients than among healthy donors.

The High Capacity cDNA Reverse Transcription Kit was used to reverse transcribe all of the isolated RNA, meaning that expressed TCRB transcripts were what got sequenced. Deep immunoSEQ sequencing was applied to naive, central memory and regulatory T cell samples, giving an average of roughly 3.5 million total reads per sample. Sorted cells were lysed in RLT buffer, and RNA was extracted using DNase-treated RNeasy Micro or Mini kits according to cell number. To prevent cross-contamination, every cell subset was processed on its own, while patient and healthy donor samples were processed together. The immunoSEQ multiplex PCR was used to amplify TCRB sequences from cDNA, yielding 87-bp fragments that span the CDR3 region. The amplicons were sequenced using the Illumina HiSeq platform. From the authors' description of their analysis: Synthetic template baselines were used to correct PCR bias computationally, reads within Hamming distance 2 were collapsed, and singletons that could not be merged were discarded. By aligning reads against IMGT, V, D and J genes, CDR3 length, and insertions or deletions at six rearrangement sites were assigned. Within each subset, clonotype counts were normalized to sorted cell number, after which true diversity and Gini coefficients were computed with the tcR R package. Repertoire sharing was quantified using the overlap coefficient calculated on TCRB nucleotide sequences. Out-of-frame TCRB sequences from naive cells were analyzed to stand in for the pre-selection repertoire. TCRdb retrieved this table from immuneACCESS and kept in-frame rearrangements only. Not all clones are present; in checked studies, unresolved V genes account for under half, and no reason is known for the remainder. V and J calls and clone size follow that table, whereas D and trimming were derived from the DNA. Across this sample there are 680,000 or so clones, with roughly 15% seen only once. The top ten hold under 0.095% of the sample.

The sequencing input was naive CD4+ T cells from blood. Read against the paper, the sample's cell subset or site label means: true naive CD4+ T cells. The receptor was derived from a man in his late teens or twenties in good health. The rearranged segments are TRBV25-1 and TRBJ1-2; 12 bases in between match TRBD1. The CDR3 region: CASSVAGTGGAGGYTF. The sequenced DNA: TGTGCCAGCAGTGTGGCCGGGACAGGGGGCGCGGGTGGCTACACCTTC.